The clone carrying this TCR beta chain has a count of ten or more. TCRdb used MiXCR to reprocess the RT-PCR reads, holding one entry per CDR3 protein. The top ten clones hold around 6% of a sample with 920,000 or so distinct CDR3 sequences, roughly 18% of them seen once. The data are from a study of patients and donors after allogeneic stem cell transplantation. The CDR3 runs to 13 residues. V dropped 0 bases and J dropped 7 bases, with 7 bases sitting between them. The germline V gene has CDR1 MGHRA and CDR2 YSYEKL. The sample taken for sequencing was blood, either unsorted or a sorted T cell fraction (not recorded which). The V call is TRBV4-1, the J call TRBJ2-1; D remains ambiguous. This receptor was taken from a human donor who was either an allogeneic HSCT recipient or a stem cell or donor lymphocyte infusion donor (not recorded which). It is not recorded whose cells these are; they may come from a transplant donor. DNA of the CDR3: TGCGCCAGCAGCCAAGATAATCGGAATGAGCAGTTCTTC. Translation: CASSQDNRNEQFF.